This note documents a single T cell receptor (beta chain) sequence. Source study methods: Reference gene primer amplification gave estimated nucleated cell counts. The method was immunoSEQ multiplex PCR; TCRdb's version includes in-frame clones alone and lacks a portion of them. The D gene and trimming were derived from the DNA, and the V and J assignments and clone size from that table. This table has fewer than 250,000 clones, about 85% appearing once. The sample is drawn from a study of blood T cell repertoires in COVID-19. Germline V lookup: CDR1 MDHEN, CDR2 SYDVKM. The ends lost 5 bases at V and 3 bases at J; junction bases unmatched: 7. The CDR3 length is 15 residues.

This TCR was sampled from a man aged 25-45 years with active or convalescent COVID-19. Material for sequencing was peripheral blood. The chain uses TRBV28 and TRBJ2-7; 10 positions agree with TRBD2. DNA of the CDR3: TGTGCCAGCAGTATAAGCGGGAGGGCATTCTACGAGCAGTACTTC. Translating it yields CASSISGRAFYEQYF.